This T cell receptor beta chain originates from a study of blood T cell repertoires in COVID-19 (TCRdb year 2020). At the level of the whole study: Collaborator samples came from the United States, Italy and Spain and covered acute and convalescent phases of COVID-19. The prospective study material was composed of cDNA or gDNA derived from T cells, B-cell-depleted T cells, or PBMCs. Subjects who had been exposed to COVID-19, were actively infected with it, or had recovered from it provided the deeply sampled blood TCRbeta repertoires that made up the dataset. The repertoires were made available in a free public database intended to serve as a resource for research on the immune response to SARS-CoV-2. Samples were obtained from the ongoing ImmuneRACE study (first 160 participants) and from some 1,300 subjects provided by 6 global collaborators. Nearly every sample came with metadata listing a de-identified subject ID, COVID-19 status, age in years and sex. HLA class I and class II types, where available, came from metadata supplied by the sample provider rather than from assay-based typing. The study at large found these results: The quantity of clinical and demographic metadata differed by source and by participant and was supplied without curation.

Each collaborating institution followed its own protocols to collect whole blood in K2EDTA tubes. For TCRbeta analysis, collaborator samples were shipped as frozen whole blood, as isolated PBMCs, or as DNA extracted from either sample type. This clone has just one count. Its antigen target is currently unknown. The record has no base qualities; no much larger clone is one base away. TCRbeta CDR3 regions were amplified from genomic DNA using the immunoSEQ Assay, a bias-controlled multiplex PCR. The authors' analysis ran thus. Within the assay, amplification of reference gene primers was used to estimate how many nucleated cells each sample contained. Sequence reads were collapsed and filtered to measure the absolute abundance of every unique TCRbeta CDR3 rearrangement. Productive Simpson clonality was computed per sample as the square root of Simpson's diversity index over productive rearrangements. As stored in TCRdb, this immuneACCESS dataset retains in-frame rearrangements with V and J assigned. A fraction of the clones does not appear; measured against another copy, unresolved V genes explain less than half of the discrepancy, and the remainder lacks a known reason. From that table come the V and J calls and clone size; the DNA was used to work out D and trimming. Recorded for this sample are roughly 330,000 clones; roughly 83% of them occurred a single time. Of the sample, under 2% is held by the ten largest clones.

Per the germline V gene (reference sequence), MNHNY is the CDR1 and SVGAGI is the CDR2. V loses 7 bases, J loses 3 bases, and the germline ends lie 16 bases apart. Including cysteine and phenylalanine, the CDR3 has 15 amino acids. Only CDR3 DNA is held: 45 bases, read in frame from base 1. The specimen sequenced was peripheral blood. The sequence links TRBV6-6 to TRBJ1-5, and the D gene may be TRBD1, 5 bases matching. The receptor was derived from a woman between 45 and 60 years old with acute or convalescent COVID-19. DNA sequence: TGTGCCAGCACTAACGGGGGAGCCTTCAATCAGCCCCAGCATTTT. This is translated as CASTNGGAFNQPQHF.